This T cell receptor (beta chain) was captured by sequencing in a study of cytomegalovirus exposure and HLA in healthy donors. Primers: 60 Vbeta forward and 13 Jbeta reverse. TCRdb's table, derived via immunoSEQ multiplex PCR, lists solely in-frame clones and lacks some. Found here are about 200,000 clones, roughly four fifths of them singletons; the top ten hold 2.7%. With 1 base clipped from V and 8 bases from J, the junction kept 9 bases outside the gene matches. The germline V gene has CDR1 SEHNR and CDR2 FQNEAQ (reference sequence). This CDR3 has 15 amino acids. This chain connects TRBV7-9 to TRBJ2-3, with TRBD1 identical over 7 bases. The source of this sequence is a woman in her thirties or forties in good health and CMV-seronegative. The specimen sequenced was PBMCs. CDR3 coding DNA: TGTGCCAGCAGCTTAGTGACAGGGATCATCTCTACGCAGTATTTT. Protein sequence: CASSLVTGIISTQYF.